Only a few counts were recorded for the clone carrying this T cell receptor beta chain. The data were taken from a study of blood T cell repertoires in COVID-19. Study details: There were acute and convalescent COVID-19 samples, and they came from the United States, Italy and Spain. Nucleic acid was either cDNA or gDNA, and it came from T cells, B-cell-depleted T cells, or PBMCs.

Methods used by the authors: For nucleated cells, counts were estimated from reference gene primer amplification. Sequencing used immunoSEQ multiplex PCR; TCRdb keeps in-frame clones, though not all of them. D and trimming were read from the DNA, whereas the V and J calls and clone size are those reported in that table. The repertoire holds approximately 300,000 clones, with 85% to 90% as singletons. CDR3 length: 13 residues. CDR1 is GTSNPN and CDR2 is SVGIG in the germline V gene (reference sequence). The V segment lost 2 bases and the J segment 8 bases; nucleotides outside the gene matches: 4. Sequenced input: peripheral blood. The receptor's source is a young man with acute or convalescent COVID-19. The rearrangement uses TRBV30 and TRBJ1-2; 11 bases fit TRBD1. This CDR3 reads CAWSRDRGWGYTF. The CDR3 region has the DNA TGTGCCTGGAGTCGGGACAGGGGGTGGGGCTACACCTTC.